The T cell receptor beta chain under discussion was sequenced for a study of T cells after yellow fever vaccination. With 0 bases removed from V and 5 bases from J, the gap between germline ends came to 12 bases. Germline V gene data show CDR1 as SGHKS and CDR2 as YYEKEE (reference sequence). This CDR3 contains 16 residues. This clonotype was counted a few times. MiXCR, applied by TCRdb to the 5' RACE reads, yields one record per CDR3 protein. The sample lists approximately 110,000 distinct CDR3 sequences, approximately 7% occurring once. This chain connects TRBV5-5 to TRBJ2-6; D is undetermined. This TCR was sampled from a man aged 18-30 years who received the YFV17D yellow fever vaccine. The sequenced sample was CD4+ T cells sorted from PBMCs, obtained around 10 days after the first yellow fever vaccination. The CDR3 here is CASSLGDWEWANVLTF. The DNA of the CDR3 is TGTGCCAGCAGCTTGGGAGACTGGGAATGGGCCAACGTCCTGACTTTC.